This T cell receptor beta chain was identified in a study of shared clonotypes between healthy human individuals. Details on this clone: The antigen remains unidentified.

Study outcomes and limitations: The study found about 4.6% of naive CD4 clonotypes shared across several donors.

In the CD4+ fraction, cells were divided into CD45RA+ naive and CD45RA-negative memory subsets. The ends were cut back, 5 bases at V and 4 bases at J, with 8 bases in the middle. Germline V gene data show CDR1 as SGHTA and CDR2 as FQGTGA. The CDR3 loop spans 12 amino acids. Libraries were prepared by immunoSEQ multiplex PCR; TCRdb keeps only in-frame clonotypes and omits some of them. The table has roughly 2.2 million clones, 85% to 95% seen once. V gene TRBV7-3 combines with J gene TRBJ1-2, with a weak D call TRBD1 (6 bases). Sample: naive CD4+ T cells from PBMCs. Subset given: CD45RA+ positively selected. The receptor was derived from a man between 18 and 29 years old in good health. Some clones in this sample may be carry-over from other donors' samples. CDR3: CASSMDSYGYTF. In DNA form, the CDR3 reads TGTGCCAGCAGCATGGACAGCTATGGCTACACCTTC.